The 4 T cell receptor beta chains presented below share a single source sample, sequenced in a study of identifying expanded T cells in peripheral blood. Data came from immunoSEQ multiplex PCR; TCRdb stores just in-frame clones and leaves some out. The data hold under 70,000 clones, with about 87% observed a single time. Material for sequencing was blood. The receptors derive from a person aged 18 to 70 in good health.

V is TRBV4-2 and J is TRBJ2-1, with D uncertain. V gave up 4 bases and J gave up 8 bases, with 15 bases separating them. The CDR3 has 14 amino acids. CDR1 is LGHNA and CDR2 is YNFKEQ in the germline V gene. This CDR3 reads CASSPSTTSHEQFF. The CDR3 nucleotides are TGTGCCAGCAGCCCCAGTACAACGTCCCATGAGCAGTTCTTC.

The V and J genes are TRBV5-1 and TRBJ2-5; 11 positions agree with TRBD2. The CDR3 runs 15 residues. Unmatched junction bases numbered 3, after V lost 0 bases and J lost 5 bases. Germline V gives CDR1 SGHRS, CDR2 YFSETQ. Written as DNA, the CDR3 is TGCGCCAGCAGCTTGGGACTAGCGGGGTATGAGACCCAGTACTTC. Translated, it gives CASSLGLAGYETQYF. The entire variable domain, with the rest obtained from reference TRBV5-1 and TRBJ2-5, is as follows: KAGVTQTPRYLIKTRGQQVTLSCSPISGHRSVSWYQQTPGQGLQFLFEYFSETQRNKGNFPGRFSGRQFSNSRSEMNVSTLELGDSALYLCASSLGLAGYETQYFGPGTRLLVL.

This clone was recorded once. The chain uses TRBV18 and TRBJ2-7, with TRBD2 identical over 14 bases. Germline V CDR1 and CDR2: KGHSH, LQKENI. The CDR3 is made up of 16 amino acids. The J segment lost 3 bases and the V segment lost 3 bases, leaving 4 bases of the junction unmatched. The CDR3 DNA is TGTGCCAGCTCACCTAGGGGGACTAGCGGGAGCTACGAGCAGTACTTC. This sequence encodes CASSPRGTSGSYEQYF.

The chain joins TRBV7-8 to TRBJ2-1; 8 bases are a match to TRBD1. The length of the CDR3 is 15 residues. With 1 base clipped from V and 6 bases from J, the junction kept 5 bases outside the gene matches. The germline CDR1 and CDR2 sequences are SGHVS and FQNEAQ. CDR3 in DNA: TGTGCCAGCAGCTTAGTTCAGGGGGCGGCCAATGAGCAGTTCTTC. Its translation: CASSLVQGAANEQFF.